A selection of T cell receptor beta chains follows, all from one sample in a study of cytomegalovirus exposure and HLA in healthy donors. Sequencing used immunoSEQ multiplex PCR; TCRdb keeps in-frame clones, though not all of them. Of roughly 80,000 clones listed, roughly 72% are singletons. Sequenced input: PBMCs. Receptors originate from a woman between 50 and 59 years old in good health and CMV-seropositive. CDR3s include the opening cysteine and the closing phenylalanine or tryptophan. The D gene is left open where the match is weak. Clone size is given for some rows only: seen once, a few or many times, or a class if the clone is expanded.

>once|TRBJ1-4|TRBV30|13|-
CAWSFGDAEKLFF
TGTGCCTGGAGTTTCGGGGATGCTGAAAAACTGTTTTTT
>-|TRBJ2-3|TRBV2|15|-
CASSERQGYADTQYF
TGTGCCAGCAGTGAACGGCAGGGATACGCGGATACGCAGTATTTT
>-|TRBJ2-7|TRBV14|16|TRBD2
CASSQETSGSEGEQYF
TGTGCCAGCAGCCAAGAGACTAGCGGGAGTGAGGGCGAGCAGTACTTC
>-|TRBJ2-1|TRBV5-1|15|TRBD2
CASSLSGSSYNEQFF
TGCGCCAGCAGCTTGAGCGGGAGCTCCTACAATGAGCAGTTCTTC
>few|TRBJ1-1|TRBV11-2|13|-
CASSYPDGTEAFF
TGTGCCAGCAGCTACCCAGATGGCACTGAAGCTTTCTTT
>-|TRBJ1-5|TRBV7-9|14|-
CASSLGTVGQPQHF
TGTGCCAGCAGCTTAGGAACAGTCGGTCAGCCCCAGCATTTT
>-|TRBJ2-1|TRBV30|17|TRBD2
CAWSFIRTSGRDNEQFF
TGTGCCTGGAGTTTTATCCGGACTAGCGGGAGGGACAATGAGCAGTTCTTC
>-|TRBJ2-1|TRBV18|14|TRBD2
CASSHPLAENEQFF
TGTGCCAGCTCACACCCGCTAGCGGAAAATGAGCAGTTCTTC
>-|TRBJ2-7|TRBV30|18|TRBD2
CAWSVRGSGTSASYEQYF
TGTGCCTGGAGTGTACGGGGTAGCGGGACCTCCGCCTCCTACGAGCAGTACTTC
>-|TRBJ2-1|TRBV7-3|14|TRBD2
CASSWTSGSGEQFF
TGTGCCAGCAGCTGGACTAGCGGGAGTGGTGAGCAGTTCTTC
>once|TRBJ1-2|TRBV7-2|11|-
CASSATGGYTF
TGTGCCAGCAGCGCCACGGGGGGCTACACCTTC
>-|TRBJ2-3|TRBV19|15|TRBD2
CASSSRLAVTDTQYF
TGTGCCAGTAGTTCTCGACTAGCGGTCACAGATACGCAGTATTTT
>-|TRBJ2-2|TRBV29-1|13|-
CSVGGQKNGELFF
TGCAGCGTTGGAGGGCAGAAGAACGGGGAGCTGTTTTTT
>once|TRBJ1-2|TRBV6-4|15|TRBD1
CASSPDRDGLYGYTF
TGTGCCAGCAGCCCGGACAGGGACGGACTATATGGCTACACCTTC
>once|TRBJ2-2|TRBV5-1|14|-
CASSNRLNTGELFF
TGCGCCAGCAGCAATAGACTGAACACCGGGGAGCTGTTTTTT
>-|TRBJ2-7|TRBV30|14|TRBD1
CAWTPGQSSYEQYF
TGTGCCTGGACACCGGGACAGAGTTCCTACGAGCAGTACTTC
>-|TRBJ2-2|TRBV7-9|14|-
CASSLEQNTGELFF
TGTGCCAGCAGCTTAGAACAGAACACCGGGGAGCTGTTTTTT
>-|TRBJ2-1|TRBV19|14|-
CASKPRSSYNEQFF
TGTGCCAGTAAACCTCGCAGCTCCTACAATGAGCAGTTCTTC
>-|TRBJ2-7|TRBV2|16|TRBD1
CASSDCRDRVSYEQYF
TGTGCCAGCAGTGATTGCCGGGACAGGGTATCCTACGAGCAGTACTTC
>-|TRBJ1-2|TRBV28|14|-
CASSQGGEDYGYTF
TGTGCCAGCAGCCAAGGGGGGGAGGACTATGGCTACACCTTC
>-|TRBJ1-1|TRBV4-1|16|TRBD1
CASSQEGTGIRTEAFF
TGCGCCAGCAGCCAAGAAGGGACAGGGATTCGCACTGAAGCTTTCTTT
>-|TRBJ2-7|TRBV10-1|15|TRBD2
CASSQTSGTLGEQYF
TGCGCCAGCAGCCAGACTAGCGGGACCCTAGGCGAGCAGTACTTC
>once|TRBJ1-2|TRBV11-1|15|-
CASSLGTLGHYGYTF
TGTGCCAGCAGCCTAGGGACTTTGGGTCACTATGGCTACACCTTC
>-|TRBJ2-6|TRBV5-6|14|-
CASSLGDGANVLTF
TGTGCCAGCAGCTTAGGAGATGGGGCCAACGTCCTGACTTTC
>-|TRBJ2-1|TRBV28|17|TRBD2
CASSSISSGRKYNEQFF
TGTGCCAGCAGTTCAATTTCCAGCGGGAGGAAATACAATGAGCAGTTCTTC